The clone carrying this T cell receptor beta chain was recorded once. This CDR3 is also generated by other DNA sequences in the sample. CDR1 is MDHEN and CDR2 is SYDVKM in the germline V gene. There are 15 residues in the CDR3. Trimming stripped 2 bases from V and 1 base from J, with 6 bases between. In the original processing: Reference gene primer amplification gave estimated nucleated cell counts. The assay was immunoSEQ multiplex PCR, and TCRdb's table has in-frame clones only and misses some. The D gene and trimming were derived from the DNA, and the V and J assignments and clone size from that table. The profile covers some 390,000 clones, with roughly nine tenths appearing a single time and around 1.1% taken by the ten largest. In assigning cohorts, the study relied on participant-reported clinical history. The sample originates from a study of blood T cell repertoires in COVID-19. Overall study: Sources were T cells, B-cell-depleted T cells, or PBMCs; the material itself was cDNA or gDNA.

The rearrangement joins TRBV28 to TRBJ2-6; TRBD2 is a possible D gene (5 bases). The source material was PBMCs or T cells enriched from blood (not recorded which). The TCR comes from a man aged 30 to 45 who had recovered from COVID-19. CDR3 sequence (DNA): TGTGCCAGCAGTTTACGCGGGTCTGGGGCCAACGTCCTGACTTTC. It translates to CASSLRGSGANVLTF.